This TCR beta chain was sequenced in a study of shared clonotypes between healthy human individuals. General study findings and limits: Clonotypes that were shared across a few donors made up about 5.1% of naive CD4 clonotypes. Clonotypes shared by all four sorted-subset donors had higher generation probabilities than non-shared clonotypes. Blood was the only sampled material, and tissue repertoires likely differ.

Some clones are missing from TCRdb's copy, which holds only in-frame ones; the method was immunoSEQ multiplex PCR. The data hold millions of clones, with just over 90% observed a single time. Naive CD8 cells, CD45RO-negative and positively selected for CCR7, excluded terminally differentiated effector memory CD45RA+ cells. Comments on this clone: Its cognate antigen is unknown.

The sample taken for sequencing was naive CD8+ T cells from PBMCs. The receptor comes from a man between 18 and 35 years old in good health. Some clones in this sample may be carry-over from other donors' samples.

The CDR3, as DNA: TGTGCCAGCAGTTCGACAGGGAGTATAGGGCCCCAGCATTTT. Protein: CASSSTGSIGPQHF. This rearrangement joins TRBV21-1 to TRBJ1-5; the table's D call of TRBD1 was not tested on the DNA. TRBV21-1 represents a pseudogene. The CDR3 sequence is 14 residues long.